The 25 T cell receptor beta chains in this list originate from one sample, sequenced in a study of T cell clusters in autoimmune cytopenias. TRB rearrangements were amplified by touch-down multiplex PCR with mixed TRB-A/B primers. TCRdb reprocessed the multiplex PCR reads; each CDR3 protein has one entry and no DNA is given. The sample shows about 4,000 distinct CDR3 sequences, and roughly two thirds sits with its ten largest clones. Each sample's input was about 250 ng genomic DNA, 38,000 or so genome equivalents. The data also belong to a second study, concerning T cell repertoires in aging, cancer and after chemotherapy.

Sequencing input: peripheral blood. The receptors derive from a human donor with an autoimmune cytopenia or autoimmune hepatitis (not recorded which).

The chain couples TRBV27 to TRBJ2-5; no DNA is available, so the TRBD1 call from TCRdb remains unchecked. Germline V gives CDR1 MNHEY, CDR2 SMNVEV (reference sequence). This CDR3 is built from 18 residues. The CDR3 sequence is CASSSLTGAYWEEETQYF.

The chain links TRBV7-6 to TRBJ2-1; TCRdb gives TRBD2 as the D gene, but with no DNA this cannot be confirmed. Germline V gives CDR1 SGHVS, CDR2 FNYEAQ. The CDR3 has 16 residues. This chain's CDR3 is CASSRWVAGVSNEQFF.

The chain couples TRBV6-2 or TRBV6-3 to TRBJ2-2. Germline-derived CDR1 and CDR2 are MNHEY and SVGEGT. There are 13 residues in the CDR3. CDR3 sequence reads: CASSYYISGELFF.

This chain connects TRBV6-2 or TRBV6-3 to TRBJ2-7; the TCRdb D gene call, TRBD2, has no DNA to confirm it. The germline CDR1 and CDR2 sequences are MNHEY and SVGEGT. This CDR3 has 13 amino acids. CDR3 region: CASSEAVGYEQYF.

The J gene is TRBJ2-1, the V gene TRBV6-1. There are 16 residues in the CDR3. Looked up from germline, CDR1 is MNHNS and CDR2 is SASEGT. The CDR3 loop is CASSEPRRSNYNEQFF.

This clonotype registers medium-sized (0.01 to 0.1%) by frequency. The chain has TRBV29-1 and TRBJ2-7. The CDR3 sequence is 12 residues long. The V gene's germline CDR1 is SQVTM and CDR2 ANQGSEA. CDR3: CSVEVGQIKQYF.

The chain is built from TRBV12-3 or TRBV12-4 and TRBJ2-3. This CDR3 is built from 14 residues. The CDR3 spells CASSDSQGTDTQYF.

J is TRBJ1-6 and V is TRBV27. Per the germline V gene, CDR1 is MNHEY and CDR2 is SMNVEV (reference sequence). CDR3 length: 16 amino acids. CDR3 in amino acids: CASKSTSSPYNSPLHF.

This chain joins TRBV12-3 or TRBV12-4 and TRBJ2-1; there is no DNA to check the TCRdb D call of TRBD2. The CDR3 has 21 residues. The chain's CDR3 is CASSLGSLGLAGAVGGNEQFF.

The V gene is TRBV19, the J gene TRBJ1-5; the TRBD1 assignment by TCRdb is unverifiable without DNA. The CDR3 sequence is 15 residues long. The germline gives CDR1 LNHDA, CDR2 SQIVND (reference sequence). This CDR3 is CASRPTGQGNQPQHF.

The V gene is TRBV6-2 or TRBV6-3, the J gene TRBJ1-6. The CDR3 contains 12 residues. CDR1 is MNHEY and CDR2 is SVGEGT in the germline V gene. The chain's CDR3 is CASSSAPVALHF.

This chain uses TRBV5-5 with TRBJ1-5; lacking DNA, the TRBD1 call made by TCRdb goes unchecked. This CDR3 is built from 16 residues. Germline CDR1 and CDR2: SGHKS and YYEKEE (reference sequence). CDR3 residues: CASSLRLGAGDQPQHF.

This rearrangement joins TRBV11-3 to TRBJ2-3; TCRdb calls TRBD2, which cannot be checked without DNA. This CDR3 has 17 residues. Germline CDR1 and CDR2: SGHNT and YENEEA. CDR3 protein: CASSLVKGVGGTDTQYF.

The chain has TRBV5-6 and TRBJ2-5; the D gene TCRdb calls, TRBD1, cannot be checked with no DNA. Germline CDR1 is SGHDT and CDR2 is YYEEEE. The CDR3 length is 12 residues. CDR3 amino acids: CASRDRGETQYF.

The CDR3 loop reads CASSLLGQGSSYNEQFF. This rearrangement joins TRBV5-6 to TRBJ2-1; absent DNA, TCRdb's TRBD1 call cannot be checked. Germline V gene data show CDR1 as SGHDT and CDR2 as YYEEEE. The CDR3 has 17 residues. The entire variable domain, with the rest obtained from reference TRBV5-6 and TRBJ2-1, is as follows: DAGVTQSPTHLIKTRGQQVTLRCSPKSGHDTVSWYQQALGQGPQFIFQYYEEEERQRGNFPDRFSGHQFPNYSSELNVNALLLGDSALYLCASSLLGQGSSYNEQFFGPGTRLTVL.

CDR3 sequence reads: CASSKPTGSYNSPLHF. The chain carries TRBV12-3 or TRBV12-4 and TRBJ1-6; TCRdb outputs TRBD1, but without DNA this stays unchecked. The CDR3 contains 16 residues.

This clonotype ranks as medium-sized in terms of frequency. The chain uses TRBV11-1 and TRBJ2-3; TCRdb's D call of TRBD1 is untestable without DNA. Germline V gives CDR1 SGHAT, CDR2 FQDESV (reference sequence). The CDR3 loop spans 16 amino acids. The CDR3 loop is CASSDAGTGPADTQYF.

V is TRBV6-6 and J is TRBJ1-1. CDR1 and CDR2 (germline): MNHNY, SVGAGI (reference sequence). The CDR3 has 13 residues. CDR3 in amino acids: CASSYLSLAEAFF.

The chain employs TRBV7-9 and TRBJ2-3; the D gene TCRdb calls, TRBD1, cannot be checked with no DNA. Germline values: CDR1 SEHNR, CDR2 FQNEAQ (reference sequence). The CDR3 is made up of 14 amino acids. The CDR3 is CASADRGSTDTQYF.

The chain is built from TRBV6-2 or TRBV6-3 and TRBJ1-6; the D gene TCRdb calls, TRBD1, cannot be checked with no DNA. Germline CDR1 and CDR2: MNHEY and SVGEGT. This CDR3 comprises 13 residues. The CDR3 sequence: CASRTGQGRSLHF.

V gene TRBV5-1 combines with J gene TRBJ2-1. The germline CDR1 and CDR2 sequences are SGHRS and YFSETQ. This CDR3 spans 15 amino acids. CDR3 sequence: CASSLARRKANEQFF.

CDR3: CASSLAGQGTGNTIYF. The V gene is TRBV5-1, the J gene TRBJ1-3; lacking DNA, the TRBD1 call made by TCRdb goes unchecked. The length of the CDR3 is 16 residues. CDR1 is SGHRS, CDR2 YFSETQ, per germline.

V gene TRBV6-2 or TRBV6-3 combines with J gene TRBJ2-1; TCRdb's D call, TRBD1, is unchecked because there is no DNA. The CDR3 is made up of 13 amino acids. Germline assignment: CDR1 MNHEY and CDR2 SVGEGT. The CDR3 sequence is CASSKQQGTEQFF.

The rearrangement links TRBV27 to TRBJ2-7. Germline V gives CDR1 MNHEY, CDR2 SMNVEV (reference sequence). This CDR3 spans 11 amino acids. CDR3 protein: CASKVGYEQYF.

The chain recombines TRBV19 with TRBJ2-7; checking the TCRdb D call of TRBD1 is not possible without DNA. This CDR3 spans 13 amino acids. The V gene's germline CDR1 is LNHDA and CDR2 SQIVND (reference sequence). The CDR3 here is CASSVQGFGEQYF.